Below are 5 T cell receptor beta chains sequenced from a single sample in a study of cytomegalovirus exposure and HLA in healthy donors. Generated by immunoSEQ multiplex PCR, the TCRdb table keeps only in-frame clones and is missing some. The sample holds more than 45,000 clones, around 94% seen once. The sequencing sample was made of PBMCs. All receptors come from a man aged 18 to 29 in good health and CMV-seronegative.

V and J are TRBV14 and TRBJ1-2; possibly TRBD1 for D (6 bases). The V gene lost 3 bases and the J gene lost 5 bases, with 16 bases spanning the gap. The CDR3 runs to 15 residues. Germline V gives CDR1 SGHDN, CDR2 FVKESK. The CDR3 bases are TGTGCCAGCAGCCAGACAGGCCATGATTTGTATGGCTACACCTTC. Its protein is CASSQTGHDLYGYTF.

The chain has TRBV4-1 and TRBJ2-1, with D possibly being TRBD2 (6 bases). Germline CDR1 is MGHRA and CDR2 is YSYEKL. The CDR3 contains 15 residues. V lost 0 bases and J 7 bases, leaving 13 bases between the germline ends. The CDR3 DNA follows: TGCGCCAGCAGCCAAGAGGGCGGGATAGTAAATGAGCAGTTCTTC. Protein sequence: CASSQEGGIVNEQFF.

The chain combines TRBV7-9 with TRBJ1-1; TRBD1 might be the D (5 bases). Germline CDR1 and CDR2: SEHNR and FQNEAQ (reference sequence). The V end was cut by 2 bases, the J end by 1 base, with 14 bases between. The CDR3 runs 16 residues. CDR3 residues: CASSLQGTQQNTEAFF. The CDR3 DNA reads TGTGCCAGCAGCTTACAGGGAACGCAGCAGAACACTGAAGCTTTCTTT.

The chain couples TRBV10-3 to TRBJ1-4, with 7 bases that match TRBD1. The CDR3 has 18 residues. After removal of 0 bases from V and 4 bases from J, the junction contained 11 bases not matched to a gene. Per germline, CDR1 ENHRY and CDR2 SYGVKD. CDR3 amino acids: CAISESRPGTAFNEKLFF. CDR3 nucleotide sequence: TGTGCCATCAGTGAGTCAAGGCCCGGGACAGCGTTTAATGAAAAACTGTTTTTT.

This chain links TRBV5-6 with TRBJ2-7, with D possibly matching TRBD1 (6 bases). The germline V and J ends were trimmed by 0 bases and 3 bases, with 13 bases remaining between them. The length of the CDR3 is 15 residues. Per germline, CDR1 SGHDT and CDR2 YYEEEE. The chain's CDR3 is CASSLEWGHLYEQYF. The CDR3 coding sequence is TGTGCCAGCAGCTTGGAGTGGGGACACCTCTACGAGCAGTACTTC.